Presented here are 6 T cell receptor beta chains from one specimen sequenced in a study of blood T cell repertoires in COVID-19. TCRdb keeps only in-frame clones here, not all; method: immunoSEQ multiplex PCR. The profile shows 350,000 to 550,000 clones, approximately 90% of them singletons. Specimen: PBMCs or T cells enriched from blood (not recorded which). These TCRs come from a man aged 30 to 45 who had recovered from COVID-19.

CDR3 amino acids: CASSAPDRYYEQYF. CDR3 in DNA: TGTGCCAGCAGTGCCCCGGACAGGTACTACGAGCAGTACTTC. The chain employs TRBV25-1 and TRBJ2-7; 7 bases map to TRBD1. CDR3 length: 14 amino acids. CDR1 is MGHDK, CDR2 SYGVNS, per germline. Losses at the gene ends were 4 bases for V and 3 bases for J; bases not matched to a gene: 6.

V gene TRBV7-9 combines with J gene TRBJ2-7, with unresolved D. The germline V and J ends were trimmed by 6 bases and 4 bases, with 22 bases remaining between them. Germline CDR1 and CDR2: SEHNR and FQNEAQ (reference sequence). The CDR3 has 16 amino acids. CDR3 region: CASSSAPESTSYEQYF. CDR3 nucleotide sequence: TGTGCCAGCAGTTCAGCGCCAGAGAGTACCTCTTACGAGCAGTACTTC.

CDR3 protein: CATSSDRMNTEAFF. The CDR3 bases are TGTGCCACCAGCAGCGACAGAATGAACACTGAAGCTTTCTTT. The rearrangement uses TRBV15 and TRBJ1-1; tentative D call: TRBD1 (5 bases). This CDR3 has 14 amino acids. Deletions cut 3 bases from V and 0 bases from J, with 8 bases between. Germline-derived CDR1 and CDR2 are LNHNV and YYDKDF (reference sequence).

The CDR3 nucleotides are TGCGCCAGCAGCTCCCGAGGTGAGCAGTTCTTC. This gives the protein CASSSRGEQFF. The V and J genes are TRBV5-1 and TRBJ2-1; D is unclear. The CDR3 is made up of 11 amino acids. Germline V CDR1 and CDR2: SGHRS, YFSETQ. The V and J ends lost 3 bases and 9 bases respectively, with 7 bases between them.

This clone was seen a single time. The chain joins TRBV11-2 to TRBJ2-1, with 12 bases matching TRBD2. The V gene's germline CDR1 is SGHAT and CDR2 FQNNGV. Trimming took 1 base from V and 9 from J; bases not matched to a gene: 4. This CDR3 has 15 amino acids. CDR3 sequence reads: CASSLGLAGVGEQFF. The CDR3 region has the DNA TGTGCCAGCAGCTTAGGACTAGCGGGAGTTGGTGAGCAGTTCTTC.

This clone was counted only a few times. The chain has TRBV5-1 and TRBJ2-1, with D perhaps matching TRBD2 (6 bases). From germline, CDR1 is SGHRS and CDR2 YFSETQ. This CDR3 has 18 amino acids. Trimming cost V 4 bases and J 4 bases, with 24 bases left between them. DNA of the CDR3: TGCGCCAGCAGCCTCCCGGGACTTTCGACCGCGGGGTACAATGAGCAGTTCTTC. Translated, it gives CASSLPGLSTAGYNEQFF.